This paragraph reports one T cell receptor beta chain. This same CDR3 is encoded by further DNA sequences in the sample. This entry belongs to a study of shared T cell receptors in the human thymus. TCRdb keeps only in-frame clones here, not all; method: immunoSEQ multiplex PCR. The sample gives hundreds of thousands of clones, approximately 88% of which show up once; about 0.01% is in the top ten. Trimming pared 1 base from V and 1 base from J, leaving 11 bases between. The CDR3 spans 16 residues. Looked up from germline, CDR1 is SEHNR and CDR2 is FQNEAQ (reference sequence). The same sample was also studied in work on human thymus T cells.

The TCR sequence derives from a boy younger than two with a congenital heart defect. The J gene is TRBJ2-4, the V gene TRBV7-9; tentative D call: TRBD2 (6 bases). Source material: thymocytes. The CDR3 DNA reads TGTGCCAGCAGCTTAGTGGGGGGACGGGCCAAAAACATTCAGTACTTC. Its protein is CASSLVGGRAKNIQYF.